This TCR beta chain originates from a study of identical twins. V lost 8 bases to trimming and J lost 11 bases, with 6 bases between them. The CDR3 spans 8 residues. This clonotype was detected ten times or more. In TCRdb, the 5' RACE reads were re-called with MiXCR into one record per CDR3 protein. The table includes approximately 890,000 distinct CDR3 sequences, 9% to 15% detected once. This sample was shared with a second study, whose subject was yellow fever vaccine responses in identical twins. That report notes: Twins reportedly appeared to share part of their vaccine T cell response while keeping part individual.

The J gene is TRBJ1-1, the V gene TRBV12-3 or TRBV12-4, with D uncertain. Input material: PBMCs. This TCR was recovered from a woman between 18 and 30 years old in good health. The CDR3 DNA reads as TGTGCCAGCGGTAGTGCTTTCTTT. The encoded protein is CASGSAFF.